This is a list of T cell receptor beta chains from one sample in a study of T cells in Graves' hyperthyroidism and ophthalmopathy. TCRdb reprocessed the multiplex PCR reads with MiXCR, giving one entry per CDR3 protein. The sample records 250,000 to 350,000 distinct CDR3 sequences, around 17% being singletons. Input material: blood. Receptor source: a man aged 25-45 years with Graves' hyperthyroidism. CDR3s include the opening cysteine and the closing phenylalanine or tryptophan. D genes are given only for firm matches. Not all rows give a size; the values are once, few, many and, for expanded clones, a class.

clone size,D gene,J gene,V gene,CDR3 DNA,CDR3 protein
-,TRBD1,TRBJ2-3,TRBV9,TGTGCCAGCAGCCGGACAGGGGGCGATCGGAATACGCAGTATTTT,CASSRTGGDRNTQYF
-,-,TRBJ2-3,TRBV4-1,TGCGCCAGCAGCATCCTACAGGGAACAGATACGCAGTATTTT,CASSILQGTDTQYF
-,-,TRBJ2-7,TRBV20-1,TGCAGTGCTAGAGATAGGGGACGAAGTTACGAGCAGTACTTC,CSARDRGRSYEQYF
few,TRBD2,TRBJ2-1,TRBV19,TGTGCCAGTACCCAAGGGGCGGGGGTCCACAATGAGCAGTTCTTC,CASTQGAGVHNEQFF
-,-,TRBJ2-5,TRBV9,TGTGCCAGCAGCCCGGGTATCCAAGAGACCCAGTACTTC,CASSPGIQETQYF
-,TRBD2,TRBJ2-1,TRBV12-3/TRBV12-4,TGTGCCAGCAGACCGACCGCCCTTAGCGGGAGCTCCTACAATGAGCAGTTCTTC,CASRPTALSGSSYNEQFF
few,-,TRBJ2-1,TRBV3-1,TGTGCCAGCGGCAGATCCTACAATGAGCAGTTCTTC,CASGRSYNEQFF
many,TRBD2,TRBJ2-3,TRBV5-8,TGTGCCAGCAGCGGGGGACTAGCGGATACAGATACGCAGTATTTT,CASSGGLADTDTQYF
many,-,TRBJ1-1,TRBV12-3/TRBV12-4,TGTGCCAGCCAGGTGCGCCCCGAGGACACTGAAGCTTTCTTT,CASQVRPEDTEAFF
many,-,TRBJ2-5,TRBV3-1,TGTGCCAGCAGCCAAGACGGGGGCAAAGAGACCCAGTACTTC,CASSQDGGKETQYF
few,-,TRBJ2-2,TRBV7-2,TGTGCCAGCAGCTTAGGGGGTAGCAGGGTCGGGGAGCTGTTTTTT,CASSLGGSRVGELFF
-,-,TRBJ2-7,TRBV5-1,TGCGCCAGCAGCCCAGCCCCCAACTCCTACGAGCAGTACTTC,CASSPAPNSYEQYF
-,TRBD1,TRBJ1-2,TRBV6-1,TGTGCCAGCAGCTCGGACAGGGTTGGTGGCTACACCTTC,CASSSDRVGGYTF
many,TRBD1,TRBJ2-1,TRBV27,TGTGCCAGCAGTGGGACAGGTCAATACAATGAGCAGTTCTTC,CASSGTGQYNEQFF
-,-,TRBJ1-2,TRBV24-1,TGTGCCACCACCCACCGCAACGATGGCTACACCTTC,CATTHRNDGYTF
-,-,TRBJ2-1,TRBV6-5,TGTGCCAGCAGTTACTCGAACGTCAATGAGCAGTTCTTC,CASSYSNVNEQFF
-,-,TRBJ2-7,TRBV7-9,TGTGCCAGCAGCTTAGCGGGGATCCGCTCCTACGAGCAGTACTTC,CASSLAGIRSYEQYF
many,TRBD2,TRBJ2-5,TRBV11-2,TGTGCCAGCAGCCATGGGACTACTTACCAAGAGACCCAGTACTTC,CASSHGTTYQETQYF
few,-,TRBJ1-5,TRBV19,TGTGCCAGTTCACAGGGCCATTGGGGCAATCAGCCCCAGCATTTT,CASSQGHWGNQPQHF
many,-,TRBJ2-7,TRBV5-1,TGCGCCAGCAGCGTGGGGACCTACGAGCAGTACTTC,CASSVGTYEQYF
few,-,TRBJ2-1,TRBV3-1,TGCGCCAGCAGTGAGTCTGGGCTATACAATGAGCAGTTCTTC,CASSESGLYNEQFF
-,-,TRBJ2-1,TRBV12-3/TRBV12-4,TGTGCCAGCAGTTTCGCGCCAGCGAGCTCCTACAATGAGCAGTTCTTC,CASSFAPASSYNEQFF
many,-,TRBJ2-1,TRBV5-1,TGCGCCAGCAGCTTGGATGCCTACAATGAGCAGTTCTTC,CASSLDAYNEQFF
-,TRBD1,TRBJ2-2,TRBV6-1,TGTGCCAGCAGATTACAGAGGACAGGGTCAACCGGGGAGCTGTTTTTT,CASRLQRTGSTGELFF
-,TRBD1,TRBJ2-3,TRBV5-1,TGCGCCAGCAGCTTCGGGACGGGACCGATGGGGACAGATACGCGGTATTTT,CASSFGTGPMGTDTRYF
few,-,TRBJ2-3,TRBV14,TGTGCCAGCAGCCAAGATCTAGTGTTACGGGGAACGCAGTATTTT,CASSQDLVLRGTQYF
-,-,TRBJ1-3,TRBV6-2/TRBV6-3,TGTGCCAGCAGTTATCCGGACACCATATATTTT,CASSYPDTIYF
many,-,TRBJ2-1,TRBV20-1,TGCAGTGCACACAGGGTGCGGAGGGGCCGGTACAATGAGCAGTTCTTC,CSAHRVRRGRYNEQFF
-,TRBD1,TRBJ1-5,TRBV12-3/TRBV12-4,TGTGCCAGCACCTTAAGACAGGGTTGGAACGATCAGCCCCAGCATTTT,CASTLRQGWNDQPQHF
-,-,TRBJ1-1,TRBV2,TGTGCCAGCAGTGCCTGGGGCCATTACACTGGAGCTTTCTTT,CASSAWGHYTGAFF
-,TRBD2,TRBJ2-3,TRBV12-3/TRBV12-4,TGTGCCAGCAGTACTAGCGGTGGCGCAGATACGCAGTATTTT,CASSTSGGADTQYF
-,TRBD1,TRBJ2-2,TRBV10-3,TGTGCCATCACAGGGGGAGTACAAACCGGGGAGCTGTTTTTT,CAITGGVQTGELFF
many,-,TRBJ2-5,TRBV6-1,TGTGCCAGCAGCTCACTCGGGACCCAAGAGACCCAGTACTTC,CASSSLGTQETQYF
-,-,TRBJ2-3,TRBV24-1,TGTGCCACCAGTGATTTGGAGAATCCGACAGAATATACGCAGTATTTT,CATSDLENPTEYTQYF
few,-,TRBJ2-5,TRBV9,TGTGCCAGCAGCCCCTCGAGTAGGGATGCGTCCCAGTACTTC,CASSPSSRDASQYF
many,-,TRBJ2-3,TRBV27,TGTGCCAGCAGTTTACCGGGGGCGCAAGCAGATACGCAGTATTTT,CASSLPGAQADTQYF
many,TRBD2,TRBJ2-3,TRBV4-2,TGTGCCAGCAGCCAAGATCCCCTCGGACTAGCCCTGACAGATACGCAGTATTTT,CASSQDPLGLALTDTQYF
many,TRBD1,TRBJ1-2,TRBV3-1,TGTGCCAGCAGCCAGGGGACAGGATCAGGGGGCTACACCTTC,CASSQGTGSGGYTF
few,-,TRBJ2-7,TRBV18,TGTGCCAGCTCACCACCAAGCAAGGGGCCTCTCTACGAGCAGTACTTC,CASSPPSKGPLYEQYF
many,-,TRBJ2-5,TRBV11-2,TGTGCCAGCAGTTCAAGACTAACCCTCCAAGAGACCCAGTACTTC,CASSSRLTLQETQYF
few,-,TRBJ2-1,TRBV19,TGTGCCAGTATGTCCAGCGGCCTCCACAATGAGCAGTTCTTC,CASMSSGLHNEQFF
-,TRBD1,TRBJ1-6,TRBV27,TGTGCCAGCAGTTTTTTCAGGGGGGTGGGTTCACCCCTCCACTTT,CASSFFRGVGSPLHF
few,-,TRBJ2-1,TRBV12-5,TGTGCTAGTGCCGGGAACGATGAGCAGTTCTTC,CASAGNDEQFF
many,TRBD2,TRBJ2-1,TRBV6-1,TGTGCCAGCACCTCGACTAGCGGGGACAATGAGCAGTTCTTC,CASTSTSGDNEQFF
-,TRBD2,TRBJ2-1,TRBV18,TGTGCCAGCTCACTTCCTTTATCCGCGGGAGCCAGCTACAATGAGCAGTTCTTC,CASSLPLSAGASYNEQFF
few,-,TRBJ1-2,TRBV10-3,TGTGCCATCAGTGGAGGGTCGGTGGGTGACTATGGCTACACCTTC,CAISGGSVGDYGYTF
many,-,TRBJ2-7,TRBV12-3/TRBV12-4,TGTGCCAGCAGGACCGGGACTGACTACGAGCAGTACTTC,CASRTGTDYEQYF
-,-,TRBJ1-6,TRBV10-3,TGTGCCATCAGTGAGAACCGGGCCGTAAATTCACCCCTCCACTTT,CAISENRAVNSPLHF